Listed below are T cell receptor beta chains from one sample, sequenced in a study of shared clonotypes between healthy human individuals. Using immunoSEQ multiplex PCR, the repertoire was profiled, and TCRdb retains in-frame clones only, with some absent. The data show a few million clones, with more than 80% seen just once and under 0.15% held by the top ten. Material: naive CD4+ T cells sorted from blood. The receptors here all came from a man between 18 and 29 years old in good health. Each CDR3 is given with its conserved first and last residue. A D gene is named only where the DNA matches it firmly. Where a row states a size, it is once, few, many or the class of an expanded clone; other rows omit it.

d_gene: .
v_gene: TRBV18
j_gene: TRBJ2-5
abundance: .
CDR3nt: TGTGCCAGCTCACCAATCAGGACGGGGCAGGGGAAGACCCAGTACTTC
CDR3aa: CASSPIRTGQGKTQYF

d_gene: .
v_gene: TRBV2
j_gene: TRBJ2-3
abundance: .
CDR3nt: TGTGCCAGCAGTTTAGGCAGGGGTACAGATACGCAGTATTTT
CDR3aa: CASSLGRGTDTQYF

d_gene: TRBD2
v_gene: TRBV2
j_gene: TRBJ2-5
abundance: .
CDR3nt: TGTGCCAGCAGTGAGAGGCTAGCGGGAGCCGAGACCCAGTACTTC
CDR3aa: CASSERLAGAETQYF

d_gene: .
v_gene: TRBV13
j_gene: TRBJ2-7
abundance: .
CDR3nt: TGTGCCAGCAGCCCAACTAGTCTTCCCTACGAGCAGTACTTC
CDR3aa: CASSPTSLPYEQYF

d_gene: TRBD1
v_gene: TRBV9
j_gene: TRBJ2-3
abundance: .
CDR3nt: TGTGCCAGCAACCGACCCGGGACAGGGCTCACAGATACGCAGTATTTT
CDR3aa: CASNRPGTGLTDTQYF

d_gene: TRBD2
v_gene: TRBV7-2
j_gene: TRBJ2-1
abundance: .
CDR3nt: TGTGCCAGCAGCTTAGGGTACGGGACTAGCGGACCCTACAATGAGCAGTTCTTC
CDR3aa: CASSLGYGTSGPYNEQFF

d_gene: TRBD1
v_gene: TRBV6-5
j_gene: TRBJ2-3
abundance: .
CDR3nt: TGTGCCAGCAGTTACAGTACAGGACAGGGGGGGGATACGCAGTATTTT
CDR3aa: CASSYSTGQGGDTQYF

d_gene: TRBD1
v_gene: TRBV6-1
j_gene: TRBJ2-6
abundance: .
CDR3nt: TGTGCCAGCAGTGCCGGGACAGGGAACGGGGCCAACGTCCTGACTTTC
CDR3aa: CASSAGTGNGANVLTF

d_gene: .
v_gene: TRBV4-1
j_gene: TRBJ1-4
abundance: .
CDR3nt: TGCGCCAGCAGCTACGGGACGCCCATTAATGAAAAACTGTTTTTT
CDR3aa: CASSYGTPINEKLFF

d_gene: TRBD1
v_gene: TRBV18
j_gene: TRBJ1-1
abundance: .
CDR3nt: TGTGCCAGCTCCCGTTCCAGGGGGCAGGGCACTGAAGCTTTCTTT
CDR3aa: CASSRSRGQGTEAFF

d_gene: TRBD1
v_gene: TRBV28
j_gene: TRBJ1-2
abundance: .
CDR3nt: TGTGCCAGCAACCGGGACAGGGTCTATGGCTACACCTTC
CDR3aa: CASNRDRVYGYTF

d_gene: .
v_gene: TRBV18
j_gene: TRBJ1-1
abundance: few
CDR3nt: TGTGCCAGCTCACTGACGGAAAACACTGAAGCTTTCTTT
CDR3aa: CASSLTENTEAFF

d_gene: .
v_gene: TRBV9
j_gene: TRBJ1-2
abundance: .
CDR3nt: TGTGCCAGCAGCGTAGAGGCATTAGCTAACTATGGCTACACCTTC
CDR3aa: CASSVEALANYGYTF

d_gene: TRBD2
v_gene: TRBV4-1
j_gene: TRBJ2-7
abundance: .
CDR3nt: TGCGCCAGCAGCCATGGGACTAGCGGGATGTACGAGCAGTACTTC
CDR3aa: CASSHGTSGMYEQYF

d_gene: .
v_gene: TRBV5-8
j_gene: TRBJ1-2
abundance: .
CDR3nt: TGTGCCAGCAGCTTTGGCAGGGCGGGATTCTATGGCTACACCTTC
CDR3aa: CASSFGRAGFYGYTF

d_gene: TRBD1
v_gene: TRBV18
j_gene: TRBJ2-7
abundance: .
CDR3nt: TGTGCCAGCTCACCAGGGACAGTTACCTACGAGCAGTACTTC
CDR3aa: CASSPGTVTYEQYF

d_gene: TRBD2
v_gene: TRBV7-8
j_gene: TRBJ2-3
abundance: once
CDR3nt: TGTGCCAGCGGAAGTCCCTTTAGTAGCGGGAGGTCAGATACGCAGTATTTT
CDR3aa: CASGSPFSSGRSDTQYF

d_gene: .
v_gene: TRBV5-1
j_gene: TRBJ2-7
abundance: .
CDR3nt: TGCGCCAGCAGCTTGGGGGGCACCATGAACGAGCAGTACTTC
CDR3aa: CASSLGGTMNEQYF

d_gene: TRBD1
v_gene: TRBV29-1
j_gene: TRBJ1-1
abundance: .
CDR3nt: TGCAGCGCCTGGACAGGAGGCACTGAAGCTTTCTTT
CDR3aa: CSAWTGGTEAFF

d_gene: .
v_gene: TRBV19
j_gene: TRBJ1-3
abundance: .
CDR3nt: TGTGCCAGTAGTTCCCCGACAGCTGGAAACACCATATATTTT
CDR3aa: CASSSPTAGNTIYF

d_gene: .
v_gene: TRBV7-7
j_gene: TRBJ1-5
abundance: .
CDR3nt: TGTGCTAGCAGCTCAGCCCCAAATCAGCCCCAGCATTTT
CDR3aa: CASSSAPNQPQHF

d_gene: TRBD1
v_gene: TRBV18
j_gene: TRBJ2-7
abundance: .
CDR3nt: TGTGCCAGCTCACGAGGCGGACAGGGTTTATACGAGCAGTACTTC
CDR3aa: CASSRGGQGLYEQYF

d_gene: .
v_gene: TRBV5-4
j_gene: TRBJ1-4
abundance: .
CDR3nt: TGTGCCAGCAGCTTTCGACAGTCGGGGGAAAAACTGTTTTTT
CDR3aa: CASSFRQSGEKLFF

d_gene: .
v_gene: TRBV5-4
j_gene: TRBJ2-7
abundance: .
CDR3nt: TGTGCCAGCAGCTTGAGCCCAGGGAATTATAACGAGCAGTACTTC
CDR3aa: CASSLSPGNYNEQYF

d_gene: .
v_gene: TRBV29-1
j_gene: TRBJ2-2
abundance: .
CDR3nt: TGCAGCGCTAAAAGGACAGTCGAAAACGGGGAGCTGTTTTTT
CDR3aa: CSAKRTVENGELFF

d_gene: .
v_gene: TRBV7-2
j_gene: TRBJ2-5
abundance: .
CDR3nt: TGTGCCAGCAGCTTAGTCGTAATTACCTCAAAGGAGACCCAGTACTTC
CDR3aa: CASSLVVITSKETQYF

d_gene: TRBD2
v_gene: TRBV18
j_gene: TRBJ2-3
abundance: .
CDR3nt: TGTGCCAGTTCCCTTAGCGGGGAGGTCACAGATACGCAGTATTTT
CDR3aa: CASSLSGEVTDTQYF

d_gene: .
v_gene: TRBV11-2
j_gene: TRBJ2-5
abundance: .
CDR3nt: TGTGCCAGCAGCGCCTCGGGGCGGACCTTCCAAGAGACCCAGTACTTC
CDR3aa: CASSASGRTFQETQYF

d_gene: .
v_gene: TRBV6-1
j_gene: TRBJ1-3
abundance: .
CDR3nt: TGTGCCAGCAGTGAAGCACTCGGATTCTCCTCTGGAAACACCATATATTTT
CDR3aa: CASSEALGFSSGNTIYF

d_gene: .
v_gene: TRBV6-1
j_gene: TRBJ2-7
abundance: .
CDR3nt: TGTGCCAGCAGTGAAGATCAGTACTACGAGCAGTACTTC
CDR3aa: CASSEDQYYEQYF

d_gene: .
v_gene: TRBV10-1
j_gene: TRBJ2-3
abundance: .
CDR3nt: TGCGCCAGCGGGGATCTCACAGATACGCAGTATTTT
CDR3aa: CASGDLTDTQYF

d_gene: .
v_gene: TRBV5-5
j_gene: TRBJ1-5
abundance: .
CDR3nt: TGTGCCAGCAGCTCCGACGAGTATAGCAATCAGCCCCAGCATTTT
CDR3aa: CASSSDEYSNQPQHF

d_gene: .
v_gene: TRBV6-5
j_gene: TRBJ1-3
abundance: .
CDR3nt: TGTGCCAGCAGTTACCAGACAGGAGGTGGAAACACCATATATTTT
CDR3aa: CASSYQTGGGNTIYF

d_gene: .
v_gene: TRBV7-2
j_gene: TRBJ2-1
abundance: .
CDR3nt: TGTGCCAGCAGCTTAGTCACCGGGAGCTACAATGAGCAGTTCTTC
CDR3aa: CASSLVTGSYNEQFF

d_gene: .
v_gene: TRBV28
j_gene: TRBJ2-7
abundance: .
CDR3nt: TGTGCCAGCAGTTTAAATCTTCCAGGCCGGGGGGAGCAGTACTTC
CDR3aa: CASSLNLPGRGEQYF

d_gene: TRBD1
v_gene: TRBV19
j_gene: TRBJ2-6
abundance: once
CDR3nt: TGTGCCAGTAGTATGAGCGGGACAGGGATTTCCGGGGCCAACGTCCTGACTTTC
CDR3aa: CASSMSGTGISGANVLTF

d_gene: .
v_gene: TRBV30
j_gene: TRBJ2-7
abundance: .
CDR3nt: TGTGCCTGGGAATCACTGGGCAGCTACGAGCAGTACTTC
CDR3aa: CAWESLGSYEQYF

d_gene: TRBD2
v_gene: TRBV30
j_gene: TRBJ2-3
abundance: few
CDR3nt: TGTGCCTGGAGACTAGCGGGGGGCACAGATACGCAGTATTTT
CDR3aa: CAWRLAGGTDTQYF

d_gene: TRBD1
v_gene: TRBV28
j_gene: TRBJ1-4
abundance: .
CDR3nt: TGTGCCAGCAGCCCCGTTACCGGACAGGAAGAGTCAATGTTTAATGAAAAACTGTTTTTT
CDR3aa: CASSPVTGQEESMFNEKLFF

d_gene: TRBD2
v_gene: TRBV27
j_gene: TRBJ2-1
abundance: .
CDR3nt: TGTGCCAGTGGAAGCGGGACCTTCTACAATGAGCAGTTCTTC
CDR3aa: CASGSGTFYNEQFF

d_gene: .
v_gene: TRBV10-3
j_gene: TRBJ1-2
abundance: .
CDR3nt: TGTGCCATCAGGCCAAACAGCGGTACTAACTATGGCTACACCTTC
CDR3aa: CAIRPNSGTNYGYTF

d_gene: .
v_gene: TRBV5-4
j_gene: TRBJ1-1
abundance: .
CDR3nt: TGTGCCAGCAGCTTACTGGACCGATTAATGAACACTGAAGCTTTCTTT
CDR3aa: CASSLLDRLMNTEAFF

d_gene: TRBD2
v_gene: TRBV6-4
j_gene: TRBJ2-3
abundance: .
CDR3nt: TGTGCCAGCAGTGTCGGTAGCGGGGGCACAGATACGCAGTATTTT
CDR3aa: CASSVGSGGTDTQYF

d_gene: TRBD1
v_gene: TRBV27
j_gene: TRBJ1-1
abundance: .
CDR3nt: TGTGCCAGCAGTCTAGACAGGGAGGTGACTGAAGCTTTCTTT
CDR3aa: CASSLDREVTEAFF

d_gene: .
v_gene: TRBV28
j_gene: TRBJ1-3
abundance: .
CDR3nt: TGTGCCAGCAGGGCGGGGTCAGCGAACGGAAACACCATATATTTT
CDR3aa: CASRAGSANGNTIYF

d_gene: TRBD2
v_gene: TRBV9
j_gene: TRBJ2-5
abundance: .
CDR3nt: TGTGCCAGCAGCACTAGCGGGAGCCCTCAAGAGACCCAGTACTTC
CDR3aa: CASSTSGSPQETQYF

d_gene: .
v_gene: TRBV27
j_gene: TRBJ2-3
abundance: .
CDR3nt: TGTGCCAGCAGTGCGTTTCCAGATACGCAGTATTTT
CDR3aa: CASSAFPDTQYF

d_gene: .
v_gene: TRBV7-9
j_gene: TRBJ1-1
abundance: .
CDR3nt: TGTGCCAGCAGCGAAGAAGGCACTGAAGCTTTCTTT
CDR3aa: CASSEEGTEAFF

d_gene: .
v_gene: TRBV30
j_gene: TRBJ2-7
abundance: .
CDR3nt: TGTGCCTGGAGCGGCGACAGGACCTACGAGCAGTACTTC
CDR3aa: CAWSGDRTYEQYF

d_gene: .
v_gene: TRBV10-3
j_gene: TRBJ1-5
abundance: .
CDR3nt: TGTGCCATCAGTGATGGGTATCAGCCCCAGCATTTT
CDR3aa: CAISDGYQPQHF

d_gene: TRBD1
v_gene: TRBV29-1
j_gene: TRBJ2-7
abundance: .
CDR3nt: TGCAGCGCCGGGCGCCGGGACAGGGGGCTGGGTAGGTTCGAGCAGTACTTC
CDR3aa: CSAGRRDRGLGRFEQYF

d_gene: TRBD1
v_gene: TRBV6-4
j_gene: TRBJ2-7
abundance: .
CDR3nt: TGTGCCAGCAGTGATCGCGACAGGGAATTCTACGAGCAGTACTTC
CDR3aa: CASSDRDREFYEQYF

d_gene: .
v_gene: TRBV2
j_gene: TRBJ2-7
abundance: once
CDR3nt: TGTGCCAGCAGTGAAGTGGGCGGGACCTTAAACGAGCAGTACTTC
CDR3aa: CASSEVGGTLNEQYF

d_gene: TRBD2
v_gene: TRBV9
j_gene: TRBJ2-2
abundance: .
CDR3nt: TGTGCCAGCAGCCCCTGGGGGGTAGCGGGAAAAAAAACCGGGGAGCTGTTTTTT
CDR3aa: CASSPWGVAGKKTGELFF

d_gene: .
v_gene: TRBV7-9
j_gene: TRBJ2-7
abundance: once
CDR3nt: TGTGCCAGCAGCTTAGCTGGCGGAAACTACGAGCAGTACTTC
CDR3aa: CASSLAGGNYEQYF